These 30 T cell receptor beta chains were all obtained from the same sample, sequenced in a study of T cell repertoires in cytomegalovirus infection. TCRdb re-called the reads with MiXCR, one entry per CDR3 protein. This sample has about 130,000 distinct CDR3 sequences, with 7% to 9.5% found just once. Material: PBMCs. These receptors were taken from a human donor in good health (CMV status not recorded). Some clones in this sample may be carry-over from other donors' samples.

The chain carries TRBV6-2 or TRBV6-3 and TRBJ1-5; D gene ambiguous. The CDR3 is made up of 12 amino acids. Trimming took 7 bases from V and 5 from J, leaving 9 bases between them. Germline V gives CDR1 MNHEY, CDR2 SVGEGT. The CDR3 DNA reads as TGTGCCAGCATGGACCCGGATCAGCCCCAGCATTTT. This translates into CASMDPDQPQHF.

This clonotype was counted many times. The CDR3 DNA follows: TGTGCCAGCAGCCAGCTCATCTCTGGAAACACCATATATTTT. Amino acid sequence: CASSQLISGNTIYF. The genes are TRBV14 and TRBJ1-3; D remains unclear. The germline gives CDR1 SGHDN, CDR2 FVKESK. With 3 bases removed from V and 0 bases from J, the gap between germline ends came to 6 bases. The CDR3 has 14 residues.

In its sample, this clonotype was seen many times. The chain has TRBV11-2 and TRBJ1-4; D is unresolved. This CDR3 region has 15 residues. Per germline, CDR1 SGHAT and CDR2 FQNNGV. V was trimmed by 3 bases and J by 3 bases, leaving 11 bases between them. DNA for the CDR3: TGTGCCAGCAGCTTCCAAGCAACAGCTAATGAAAAACTGTTTTTT. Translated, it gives CASSFQATANEKLFF.

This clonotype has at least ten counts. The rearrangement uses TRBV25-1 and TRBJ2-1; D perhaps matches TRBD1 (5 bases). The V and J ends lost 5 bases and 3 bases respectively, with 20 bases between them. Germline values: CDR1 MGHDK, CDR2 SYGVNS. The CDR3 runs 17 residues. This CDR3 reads CASSRTWGPDNYNEQFF. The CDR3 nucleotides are TGTGCCAGCAGTCGTACCTGGGGTCCGGACAACTACAATGAGCAGTTCTTC.

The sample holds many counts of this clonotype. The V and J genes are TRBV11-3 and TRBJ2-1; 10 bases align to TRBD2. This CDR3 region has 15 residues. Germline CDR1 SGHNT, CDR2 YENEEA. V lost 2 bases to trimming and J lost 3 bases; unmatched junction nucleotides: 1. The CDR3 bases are TGTGCCAGCAGCTTATCTAGCGGGGGCTACAATGAGCAGTTCTTC. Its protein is CASSLSSGGYNEQFF.

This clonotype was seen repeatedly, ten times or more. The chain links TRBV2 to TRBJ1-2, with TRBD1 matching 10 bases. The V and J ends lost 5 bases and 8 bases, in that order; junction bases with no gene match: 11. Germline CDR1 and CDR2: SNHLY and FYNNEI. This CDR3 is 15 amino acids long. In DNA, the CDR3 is TGTGCCAGCAGTCCTCCGGGACAGGGGCGCGGAGGCTACACCTTC. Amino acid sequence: CASSPPGQGRGGYTF.

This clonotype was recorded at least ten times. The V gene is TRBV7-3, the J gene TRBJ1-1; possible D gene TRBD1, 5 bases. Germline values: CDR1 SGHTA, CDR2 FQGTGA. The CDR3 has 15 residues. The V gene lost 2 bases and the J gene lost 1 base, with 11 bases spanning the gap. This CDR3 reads CASSLGAQGNTEAFF. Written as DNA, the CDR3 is TGTGCCAGCAGCTTAGGGGCCCAGGGGAACACTGAAGCTTTCTTT.

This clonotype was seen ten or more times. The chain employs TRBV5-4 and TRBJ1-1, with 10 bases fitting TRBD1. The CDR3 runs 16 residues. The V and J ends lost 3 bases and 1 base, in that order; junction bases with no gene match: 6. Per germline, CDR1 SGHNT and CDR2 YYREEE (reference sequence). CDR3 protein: CASSSRQGARNTEAFF. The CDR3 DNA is TGTGCCAGCAGCTCCAGACAGGGGGCTAGGAACACTGAAGCTTTCTTT.

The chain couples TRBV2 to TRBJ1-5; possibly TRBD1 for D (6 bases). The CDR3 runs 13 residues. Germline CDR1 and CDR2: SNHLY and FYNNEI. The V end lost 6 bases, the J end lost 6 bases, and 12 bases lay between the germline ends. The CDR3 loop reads CASSGQITQPQHF. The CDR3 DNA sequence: TGTGCCAGCAGCGGACAGATAACTCAGCCCCAGCATTTT.

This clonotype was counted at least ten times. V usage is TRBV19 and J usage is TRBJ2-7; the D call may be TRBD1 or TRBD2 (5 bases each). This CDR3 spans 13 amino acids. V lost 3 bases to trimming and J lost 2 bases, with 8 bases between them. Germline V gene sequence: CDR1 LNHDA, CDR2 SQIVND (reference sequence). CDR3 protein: CASSIPGPYEQYF. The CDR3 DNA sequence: TGTGCCAGTAGTATCCCGGGGCCCTACGAGCAGTACTTC.

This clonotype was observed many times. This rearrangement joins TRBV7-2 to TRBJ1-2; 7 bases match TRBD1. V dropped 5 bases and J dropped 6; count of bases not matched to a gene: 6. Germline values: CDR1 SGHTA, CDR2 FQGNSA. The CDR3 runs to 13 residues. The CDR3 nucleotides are TGTGCCAGCAGCCTGACAGGGAGGGATGGCTACACCTTC. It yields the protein CASSLTGRDGYTF.

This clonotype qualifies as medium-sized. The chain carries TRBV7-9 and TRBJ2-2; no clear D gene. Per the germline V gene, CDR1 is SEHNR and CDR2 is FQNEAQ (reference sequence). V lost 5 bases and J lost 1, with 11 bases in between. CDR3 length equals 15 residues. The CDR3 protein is CASSPNLRNTGELFF. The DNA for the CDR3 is TGTGCCAGCAGCCCGAACCTTCGGAACACCGGGGAGCTGTTTTTT. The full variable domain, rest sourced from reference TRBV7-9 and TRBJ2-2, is DTGVSQNPRHKITKRGQNVTFRCDPISEHNRLYWYRQTLGQGPEFLTYFQNEAQLEKSRLLSDRFSAERPKGSFSTLEIQRTEQGDSAMYLCASSPNLRNTGELFFGEGSRLTVL.

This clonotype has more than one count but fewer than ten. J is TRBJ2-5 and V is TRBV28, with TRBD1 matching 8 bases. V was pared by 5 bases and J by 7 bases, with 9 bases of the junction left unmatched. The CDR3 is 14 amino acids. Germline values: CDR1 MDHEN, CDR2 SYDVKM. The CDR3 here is CASSKGQGLGTQYF. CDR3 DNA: TGTGCCAGCAGTAAAGGACAGGGACTGGGGACCCAGTACTTC.

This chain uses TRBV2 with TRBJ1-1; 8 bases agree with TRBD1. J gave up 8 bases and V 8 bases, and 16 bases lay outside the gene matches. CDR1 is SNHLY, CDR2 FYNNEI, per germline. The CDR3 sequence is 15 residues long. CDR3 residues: CASRGGTGGLKEAFF. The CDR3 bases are TGTGCCAGCCGGGGAGGGACAGGAGGACTCAAGGAAGCTTTCTTT.

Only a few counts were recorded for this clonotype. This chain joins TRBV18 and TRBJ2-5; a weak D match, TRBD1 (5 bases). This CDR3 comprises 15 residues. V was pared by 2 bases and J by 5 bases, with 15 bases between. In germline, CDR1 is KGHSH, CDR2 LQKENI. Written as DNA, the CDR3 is TGTGCCAGCTCACCAGTGACAGCTTCCGCGGAGACCCAGTACTTC. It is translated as CASSPVTASAETQYF.

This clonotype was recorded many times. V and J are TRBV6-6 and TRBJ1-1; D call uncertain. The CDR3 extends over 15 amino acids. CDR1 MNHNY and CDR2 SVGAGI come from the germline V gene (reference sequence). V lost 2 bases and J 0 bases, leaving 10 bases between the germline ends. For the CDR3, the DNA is TGTGCCAGCAGTTACCCCACAGACCTGAACACTGAAGCTTTCTTT. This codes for CASSYPTDLNTEAFF.

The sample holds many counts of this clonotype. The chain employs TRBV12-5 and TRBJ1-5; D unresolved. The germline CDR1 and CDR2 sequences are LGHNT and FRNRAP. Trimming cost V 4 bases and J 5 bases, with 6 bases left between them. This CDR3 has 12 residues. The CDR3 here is CASGSSDQPQHF. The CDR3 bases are TGTGCTAGTGGTTCCTCAGATCAGCCCCAGCATTTT.

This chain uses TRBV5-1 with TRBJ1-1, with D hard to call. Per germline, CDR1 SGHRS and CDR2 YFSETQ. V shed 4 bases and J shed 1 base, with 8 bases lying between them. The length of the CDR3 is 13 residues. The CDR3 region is CASSPDQNTEAFF. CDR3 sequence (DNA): TGCGCCAGCAGCCCTGACCAGAACACTGAAGCTTTCTTT.

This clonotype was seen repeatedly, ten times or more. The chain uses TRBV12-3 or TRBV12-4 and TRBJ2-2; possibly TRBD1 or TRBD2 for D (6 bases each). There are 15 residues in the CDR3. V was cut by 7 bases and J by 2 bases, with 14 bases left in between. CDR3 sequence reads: CASNEGGRNTGELFF. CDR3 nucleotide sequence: TGTGCCAGCAACGAGGGGGGTCGTAACACCGGGGAGCTGTTTTTT.

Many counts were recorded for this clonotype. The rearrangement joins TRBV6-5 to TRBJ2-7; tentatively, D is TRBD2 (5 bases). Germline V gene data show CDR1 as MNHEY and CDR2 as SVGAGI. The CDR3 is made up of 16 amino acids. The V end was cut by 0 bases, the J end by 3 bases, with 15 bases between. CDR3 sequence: CASSYSSATWIYEQYF. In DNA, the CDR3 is TGTGCCAGCAGTTACTCTAGCGCCACGTGGATCTACGAGCAGTACTTC.

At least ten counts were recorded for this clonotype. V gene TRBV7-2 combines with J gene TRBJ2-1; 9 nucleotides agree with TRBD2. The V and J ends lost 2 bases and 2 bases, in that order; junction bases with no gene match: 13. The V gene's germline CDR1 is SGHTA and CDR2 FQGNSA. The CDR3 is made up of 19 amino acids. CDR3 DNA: TGTGCCAGCAGCTTAAAGGGGGTAGCGGGGGCCGCCCCCTACAATGAGCAGTTCTTC. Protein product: CASSLKGVAGAAPYNEQFF.

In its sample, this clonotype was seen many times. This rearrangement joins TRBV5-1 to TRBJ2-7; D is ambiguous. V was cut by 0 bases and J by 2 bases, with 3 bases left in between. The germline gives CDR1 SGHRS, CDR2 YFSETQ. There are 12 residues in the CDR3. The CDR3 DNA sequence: TGCGCCAGCAGCTTGGAAGCCTACGAGCAGTACTTC. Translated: CASSLEAYEQYF.

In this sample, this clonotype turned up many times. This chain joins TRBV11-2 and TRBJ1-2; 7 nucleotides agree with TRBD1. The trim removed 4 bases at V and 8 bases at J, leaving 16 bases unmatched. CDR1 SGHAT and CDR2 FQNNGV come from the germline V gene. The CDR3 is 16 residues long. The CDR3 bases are TGTGCCAGCAGCTCCCAATTCGCCGGGACAGCAGACGGCTACACCTTC. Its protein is CASSSQFAGTADGYTF.

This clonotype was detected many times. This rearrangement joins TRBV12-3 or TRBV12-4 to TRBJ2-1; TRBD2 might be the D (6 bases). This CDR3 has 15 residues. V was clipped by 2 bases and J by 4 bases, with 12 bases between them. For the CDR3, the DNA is TGTGCCAGCAGTTTATTCCGGGACTTATACAATGAGCAGTTCTTC. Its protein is CASSLFRDLYNEQFF.

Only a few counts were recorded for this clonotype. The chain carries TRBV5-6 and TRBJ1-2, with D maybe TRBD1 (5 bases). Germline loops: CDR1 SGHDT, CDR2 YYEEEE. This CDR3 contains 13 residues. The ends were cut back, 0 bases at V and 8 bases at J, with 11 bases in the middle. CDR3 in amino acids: CASSLVGARGYTF. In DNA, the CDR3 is TGTGCCAGCAGCTTGGTAGGGGCGCGAGGCTACACCTTC.

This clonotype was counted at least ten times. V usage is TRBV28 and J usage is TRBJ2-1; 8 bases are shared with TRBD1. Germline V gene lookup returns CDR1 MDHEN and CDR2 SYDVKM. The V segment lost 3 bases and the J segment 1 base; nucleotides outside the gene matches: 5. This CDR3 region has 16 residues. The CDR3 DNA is TGTGCCAGCAGTTTTGACAGGGGCAGATCCTACAATGAGCAGTTCTTC. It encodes CASSFDRGRSYNEQFF.

The CDR3 DNA is TGCAGCGTTAAGCAGGGGGCAGGTCAGCCCCAGCATTTT. Residues: CSVKQGAGQPQHF. This chain uses TRBV29-1 with TRBJ1-5, with 8 bases identical to TRBD1. Per the germline V gene, CDR1 is SQVTM and CDR2 is ANQGSEA. The V segment lost 5 bases and the J segment 6 bases; nucleotides outside the gene matches: 6. The CDR3 sequence is 13 residues long. Filled out from reference TRBV29-1 and TRBJ1-5, the complete variable domain reads SAVISQKPSRDICQRGTSLTIQCQVDSQVTMMFWYRQQPGQSLTLIATANQGSEATYESGFVIDKFPISRPNLTFSTLTVSNMSPEDSSIYLCSVKQGAGQPQHFGDGTRLSIL.

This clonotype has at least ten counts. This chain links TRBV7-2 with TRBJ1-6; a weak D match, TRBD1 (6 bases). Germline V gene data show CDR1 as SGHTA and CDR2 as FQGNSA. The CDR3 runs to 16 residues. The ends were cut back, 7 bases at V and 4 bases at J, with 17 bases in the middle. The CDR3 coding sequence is TGTGCCAGCACCCAGAGTACAGGGAAATATAATTCACCCCTCCACTTT. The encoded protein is CASTQSTGKYNSPLHF.

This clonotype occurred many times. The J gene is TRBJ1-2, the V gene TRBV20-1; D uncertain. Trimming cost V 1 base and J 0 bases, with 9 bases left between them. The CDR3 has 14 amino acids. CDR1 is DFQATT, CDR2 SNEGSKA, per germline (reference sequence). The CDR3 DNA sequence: TGCAGTGCTAGAGGGGCAGGACCTAACTATGGCTACACCTTC. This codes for CSARGAGPNYGYTF.

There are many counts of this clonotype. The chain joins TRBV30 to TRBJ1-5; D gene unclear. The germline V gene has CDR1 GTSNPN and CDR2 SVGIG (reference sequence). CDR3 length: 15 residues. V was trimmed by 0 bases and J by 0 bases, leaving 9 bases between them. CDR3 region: CAWSVWWDSNQPQHF. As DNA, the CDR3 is TGTGCCTGGAGTGTATGGTGGGATAGCAATCAGCCCCAGCATTTT.